Shown below are 13 T cell receptor beta chains from a single sample sequenced in a study of PD-1 blockade in classical Hodgkin lymphoma. Using immunoSEQ multiplex PCR, the repertoire was profiled, and TCRdb retains in-frame clones only, with some absent. The sample gives about 14,000 clones, about 80% of which show up once; roughly a quarter is in the top ten. Following autologous stem cell transplantation, relapse occurred in every patient, and exposure to brentuximab vedotin varied. The material was peripheral blood mononuclear cells (PBMCs), obtained at baseline. Receptors originate from a human donor with classical Hodgkin lymphoma.

This clone is deemed medium-sized. This chain uses TRBV4-3 with TRBJ2-5; D might be TRBD1 (6 bases). Germline V CDR1 and CDR2: LGHNA, YSLEER. Trimming removed 0 bases at V and 2 bases at J, with 13 bases between. The CDR3 runs to 16 residues. In DNA form, the CDR3 reads TGCGCCAGCAGCCAAGAGATGGGGACACTACAAGAGACCCAGTACTTC. Amino acid sequence: CASSQEMGTLQETQYF.

The chain combines TRBV4-3 with TRBJ2-5; 10 positions match TRBD2. Germline lookup yields CDR1 LGHNA and CDR2 YSLEER. The CDR3 length is 15 residues. The V segment lost 2 bases and the J segment 4 bases; nucleotides outside the gene matches: 4. CDR3 residues: CASSQNLAGAETQYF. The CDR3 DNA follows: TGCGCCAGCAGCCAAAACCTAGCGGGGGCAGAGACCCAGTACTTC.

V is TRBV9 and J is TRBJ2-1; the D gene is possibly TRBD2 (7 bases). The germline gives CDR1 SGDLS, CDR2 YYNGEE. V was shortened by 4 bases and J by 3 bases, with 20 bases between the two germline ends. This CDR3 has 17 residues. The CDR3 nucleotides read TGTGCCAGCAGCCCAGGGGAGGGCAATCGGGGCTACAATGAGCAGTTCTTC. It codes for CASSPGEGNRGYNEQFF.

The chain links TRBV19 to TRBJ2-7; D is possibly TRBD2 (5 bases). V was clipped by 3 bases and J by 0 bases, with 9 bases between them. CDR1 is LNHDA, CDR2 SQIVND, per germline (reference sequence). CDR3 length: 14 residues. This chain's CDR3 is CASSIAAGSYEQYF. Written as DNA, the CDR3 is TGTGCCAGTAGTATCGCGGCGGGCTCCTACGAGCAGTACTTC. Full variable domain (remainder filled in from reference TRBV19 and TRBJ2-7): DGGITQSPKYLFRKEGQNVTLSCEQNLNHDAMYWYRQDPGQGLRLIYYSQIVNDFQKGDIAEGYSVSREKKESFPLTVTSAQKNPTAFYLCASSIAAGSYEQYFGPGTRLTVT.

This sequence joins TRBV27 and TRBJ1-6; D is unclear. CDR1 and CDR2 from the germline V gene are MNHEY and SMNVEV (reference sequence). V was cut by 5 bases and J by 0 bases, with 8 bases left in between. CDR3 length: 15 amino acids. The CDR3 bases are TGTGCCAGCAGTGCGGGGAGCTCCTATAATTCACCCCTCCACTTT. It translates to CASSAGSSYNSPLHF.

This clone was observed once. The rearrangement joins TRBV28 to TRBJ2-5; 11 nucleotides line up with TRBD2. V was pared by 2 bases and J by 0 bases, with 8 bases of the junction left unmatched. The CDR3 has 18 residues. In germline, CDR1 is MDHEN, CDR2 SYDVKM. The CDR3: CASSLQPASGGHQETQYF. The CDR3 DNA reads TGTGCCAGCAGTTTACAGCCCGCTAGCGGGGGGCACCAAGAGACCCAGTACTTC.

DNA of the CDR3: TGTGCCAGCAGCTTGCCCACAGGGGAAAAACTGTTTTTT. Amino acids: CASSLPTGEKLFF. The V call is TRBV5-6, the J call TRBJ1-4; a possible D gene is TRBD1 (6 bases). Trimming took off 1 base at V and 8 bases at J, with 9 bases between the two ends. The germline gives CDR1 SGHDT, CDR2 YYEEEE. This CDR3 spans 13 amino acids.

J is TRBJ2-7 and V is TRBV19; 10 bases map to TRBD1. Losses at the gene ends were 4 bases for V and 3 bases for J; bases not matched to a gene: 3. The CDR3 has 14 residues. Germline V CDR1 and CDR2: LNHDA, SQIVND (reference sequence). As DNA, the CDR3 is TGTGCCAGTAGTAGAGGACAGGGGGGCTACGAGCAGTACTTC. Protein product: CASSRGQGGYEQYF.

Only one count was recorded for this clone. The rearrangement uses TRBV7-2 and TRBJ2-1; 9 nucleotides match TRBD2. This CDR3 spans 16 amino acids. J was trimmed by 8 bases and V by 5 bases; bases with no gene match: 13. CDR1 is SGHTA and CDR2 is FQGNSA in the germline V gene. The CDR3 reads CASSTDWGTSIYEQFF. The CDR3 DNA is TGTGCCAGCAGCACAGACTGGGGGACTAGCATCTATGAGCAGTTCTTC.

This clone was observed a handful of times. The chain carries TRBV6-1 and TRBJ2-7; D is undetermined. CDR3 length equals 13 residues. Trimming left V 3 bases short and J 0 bases short, with 6 bases between. The germline CDR1 and CDR2 sequences are MNHNS and SASEGT. CDR3 amino acids: CASSENISYEQYF. The CDR3 DNA reads TGTGCCAGCAGTGAGAACATCTCCTACGAGCAGTACTTC.

This chain connects TRBV7-9 to TRBJ2-7, with D unresolved. The CDR3 is 12 residues long. The V end was cut by 5 bases, the J end by 4 bases, with 9 bases between. Germline lookup yields CDR1 SEHNR and CDR2 FQNEAQ (reference sequence). CDR3 loop: CASSQSGYEQYF. The CDR3 DNA follows: TGTGCCAGCAGCCAATCAGGATACGAGCAGTACTTC.

The genes are TRBV7-2 and TRBJ1-2; D call uncertain. Trimming removed 0 bases from V and 8 bases from J, with 7 bases in between. Per the germline V gene, CDR1 is SGHTA and CDR2 is FQGNSA. The CDR3 is 12 amino acids. This chain's CDR3 is CASSLAGYGYTF. Here the CDR3 DNA reads TGTGCCAGCAGCTTAGCAGGGTACGGCTACACCTTC.

The chain has TRBV6-5 and TRBJ1-1; D perhaps matches TRBD1 (6 bases). This CDR3 has 14 amino acids. CDR1 and CDR2 from the germline V gene are MNHEY and SVGAGI. With 2 bases removed from V and 4 bases from J, the gap between germline ends came to 11 bases. The CDR3 reads CASSYGGLVTEAFF. The CDR3 bases are TGTGCCAGCAGTTACGGGGGCCTCGTCACTGAAGCTTTCTTT.